This T cell receptor beta chain came from a study of response to subunit inactivated influenza vaccine. As for this clonotype: Antigen unknown.

Trimming removed 3 bases from V and 6 bases from J, with 12 bases in between. Looked up from germline, CDR1 is SGDLS and CDR2 is YYNGEE. This CDR3 region has 14 residues. General study findings and limits: Authors suggested seasonal influenza vaccinations each recruit few new T cells.

Each CDR3 protein gets one entry after TCRdb re-called the RT-PCR reads with MiXCR. This sample has roughly 780,000 distinct CDR3 sequences; approximately 17% occur once, and the top ten carry approximately 10%. This TCR came from a man aged 45-65 years who received an inactivated influenza vaccine. Specimen: PBMCs from blood, collected more than 4 days after vaccination. The V and J genes are TRBV9 and TRBJ2-2; possible D gene TRBD2, 5 bases. The CDR3 DNA sequence: TGTGCCAGCAGCGAAACTAGTAGTGCCGGGGAGCTGTTTTTT. Amino acids: CASSETSSAGELFF.